This T cell receptor beta chain was profiled in a study of T cell changes during pregnancy in multiple sclerosis. The CDR3 sequence is 15 residues long. The ends were cut back, 3 bases at V and 0 bases at J, with 10 bases in the middle. TCRdb's copy holds only in-frame clones and misses some; the assay was immunoSEQ multiplex PCR. The sample includes 70,000 to 100,000 clones, over 85% of them seen just once. The sample consisted of peripheral blood, taken in the third trimester of pregnancy. This clonotype was obtained from a female donor in good health, enrolled as a control in a pregnancy study. The rearrangement links TRBV5-7 to TRBJ2-1; tentative D call: TRBD1 (5 bases). TRBV5-7 is sorted into the ORF group, with uncertain function. CDR3 nucleotides: TGTGCCAGCAGCTCCCAGGGCCTCTCCTACAATGAGCAGTTCTTC. Amino acid sequence: CASSSQGLSYNEQFF.